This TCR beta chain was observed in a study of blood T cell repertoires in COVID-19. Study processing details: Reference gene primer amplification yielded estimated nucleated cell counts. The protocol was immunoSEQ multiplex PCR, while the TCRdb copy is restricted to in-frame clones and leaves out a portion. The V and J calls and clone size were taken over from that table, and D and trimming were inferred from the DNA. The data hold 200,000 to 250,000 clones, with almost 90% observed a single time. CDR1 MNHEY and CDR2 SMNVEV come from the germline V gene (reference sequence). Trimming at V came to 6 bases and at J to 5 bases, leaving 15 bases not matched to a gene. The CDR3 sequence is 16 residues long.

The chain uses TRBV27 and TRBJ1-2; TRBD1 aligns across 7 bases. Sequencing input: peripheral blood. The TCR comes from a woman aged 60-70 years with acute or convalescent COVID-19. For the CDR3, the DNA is TGTGCCAGCAGCTTCCGCAGGGGGACGAGCGTATATGGCTACACCTTC. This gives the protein CASSFRRGTSVYGYTF.